Shown below are 8 T cell receptor beta chains from a single sample sequenced in a study of cytomegalovirus exposure and HLA in healthy donors. Primers: 60 Vbeta forward and 13 Jbeta reverse. The method was immunoSEQ multiplex PCR; TCRdb's version includes in-frame clones alone and lacks a portion of them. The repertoire holds 95,000 to 150,000 clones, with 6.5% to 9.5% as singletons. The sample consisted of PBMCs. All receptors derive from a woman between 35 and 50 years old in good health and CMV-seropositive.

J is TRBJ1-1 and V is TRBV27, with a tentative D call TRBD1 (5 bases). CDR3 size: 13 residues. The germline V gene has CDR1 MNHEY and CDR2 SMNVEV (reference sequence). V shed 3 bases and J shed 10 bases, with 15 bases lying between them. The DNA of the CDR3 is TGTGCCAGCAGTTTGAATACAGGCGCGGTAGCTTTCTTT. Its translation is CASSLNTGAVAFF.

The chain combines TRBV19 with TRBJ2-7; 7 bases are shared with TRBD1. With 0 bases clipped from V and 3 bases from J, the junction kept 11 bases outside the gene matches. The germline V gene encodes CDR1 LNHDA and CDR2 SQIVND (reference sequence). The CDR3 is made up of 17 amino acids. The DNA for the CDR3 is TGTGCCAGTAGTATAGATTACCCCAGGACAGGCGACTACGAGCAGTACTTC. Residues: CASSIDYPRTGDYEQYF.

This clone was observed a handful of times. This sequence joins TRBV6-6 and TRBJ2-1; 11 nucleotides line up with TRBD2. Germline V CDR1 and CDR2: MNHNY, SVGAGI (reference sequence). The CDR3 runs 15 residues. The trim removed 5 bases at V and 6 bases at J, leaving 6 bases unmatched. The chain's CDR3 is CASSKTSGARNEQFF. The CDR3 DNA reads as TGTGCCAGCAGTAAGACTAGCGGGGCTCGCAATGAGCAGTTCTTC.

This clone was seen a few times. Additional DNA sequences in this sample encode the identical CDR3. The V call is TRBV5-1, the J call TRBJ1-5; D is uncertain. CDR1 SGHRS and CDR2 YFSETQ come from the germline V gene. The CDR3 totals 15 residues. With 0 bases removed from V and 3 bases from J, the gap between germline ends came to 10 bases. Here the CDR3 reads CASSLAGEDNQPQHF. CDR3 bases: TGCGCCAGCAGCTTGGCCGGAGAGGACAATCAGCCCCAGCATTTT.

This clone has more than one count but fewer than ten. The J gene is TRBJ2-5, the V gene TRBV2; 10 bases match TRBD2. This CDR3 is 14 amino acids long. The junction had 8 bases not matched to a gene; V was cut back by 6 bases and J by 7 bases. CDR1 is SNHLY and CDR2 is FYNNEI in the germline V gene. The CDR3 protein is CASSQTSGKWTQYF. The CDR3 DNA reads TGTGCCAGCAGCCAAACTAGCGGGAAGTGGACCCAGTACTTC.

This clone occurred a few times. Additional DNA sequences in this sample encode the identical CDR3. The chain recombines TRBV7-9 with TRBJ2-7, with a possible D match to TRBD1 (5 bases). The CDR3 loop spans 15 amino acids. Germline CDR1 SEHNR, CDR2 FQNEAQ (reference sequence). Trimming removed 5 bases from V and 1 base from J, with 15 bases in between. The CDR3 here is CASSPRQKPSYEQYF. CDR3 DNA sequence: TGTGCCAGCAGCCCTCGACAGAAGCCTTCCTACGAGCAGTACTTC. The full variable domain, in which reference TRBV7-9 and TRBJ2-7 provide the parts outside the CDR3, is DTGVSQNPRHKITKRGQNVTFRCDPISEHNRLYWYRQTLGQGPEFLTYFQNEAQLEKSRLLSDRFSAERPKGSFSTLEIQRTEQGDSAMYLCASSPRQKPSYEQYFGPGTRLTVT.

This clone came up a few times. J is TRBJ2-1 and V is TRBV7-9; no clear D. From germline, CDR1 is SEHNR and CDR2 FQNEAQ (reference sequence). V shed 3 bases and J shed 9 bases, with 12 bases lying between them. This CDR3 has 13 amino acids. The CDR3 region has the DNA TGTGCCAGCAGCTTTCGTGAAGGCGGTGAGCAGTTCTTC. This encodes CASSFREGGEQFF.

This clone was observed a handful of times. V gene TRBV2 combines with J gene TRBJ1-1; D possibly corresponds to TRBD1 (5 bases). In germline, CDR1 is SNHLY, CDR2 FYNNEI. V lost 7 bases and J 0 bases, leaving 9 bases between the germline ends. This CDR3 is 13 amino acids long. CDR3 coding DNA: TGTGCCAGCACCCGACAGATGAACACTGAAGCTTTCTTT. Translated: CASTRQMNTEAFF.